These 28 T cell receptor beta chains share one sample of origin, sequenced in a study of T cells after yellow fever vaccination. In TCRdb, the 5' RACE reads were re-called with MiXCR into one record per CDR3 protein. The table includes hundreds of thousands of distinct CDR3 sequences, about a fifth detected once. Sequenced here: PBMCs, sampled 20 to 25 days after the first yellow fever vaccination. Receptors originate from a man aged 18 to 30 who received the YFV17D yellow fever vaccine.

The rearrangement links TRBV7-2 to TRBJ1-6; D unclear. Deletions cut 4 bases from V and 7 bases from J, with 5 bases between. The CDR3 sequence is 12 residues long. Per germline, CDR1 SGHTA and CDR2 FQGNSA. This CDR3 is CASSSWNSPLHF. The CDR3, as DNA: TGTGCCAGCAGCTCGTGGAATTCACCCCTCCACTTT. The full variable domain, with the rest looked up from reference TRBV7-2 and TRBJ1-6, is GAGVSQSPSNKVTEKGKDVELRCDPISGHTALYWYRQSLGQGLEFLIYFQGNSAPDKSGLPSDRFSAERTGGSVSTLTIQRTQQEDSAVYLCASSSWNSPLHFGNGTRLTVT.

The chain is built from TRBV9 and TRBJ1-1; no clear D gene. The CDR3 has 13 amino acids. The V gene's germline CDR1 is SGDLS and CDR2 YYNGEE. Trimming took off 2 bases at V and 4 bases at J, with 9 bases between the two ends. CDR3 region: CASSVLIGTEAFF. The CDR3 nucleotides read TGTGCCAGCAGCGTGCTAATCGGCACTGAAGCTTTCTTT.

This clonotype was observed a handful of times. This chain connects TRBV6-5 to TRBJ2-5; no clear D gene. The germline CDR1 and CDR2 sequences are MNHEY and SVGAGI. V dropped 2 bases and J dropped 1 base, with 8 bases sitting between them. CDR3 size: 14 residues. CDR3 sequence reads: CASSYQLAQETQYF. The CDR3 DNA reads as TGTGCCAGCAGTTACCAATTAGCCCAAGAGACCCAGTACTTC.

The J gene is TRBJ1-1, the V gene TRBV2, with 8 bases that match TRBD1. From germline, CDR1 is SNHLY and CDR2 FYNNEI. Trimming at V came to 4 bases and at J to 4 bases, leaving 5 bases not matched to a gene. The CDR3 spans 14 residues. CDR3 in amino acids: CASSGQGLGTEAFF. CDR3 coding DNA: TGTGCCAGCAGTGGACAGGGGCTCGGCACTGAAGCTTTCTTT.

The J gene is TRBJ2-2, the V gene TRBV6-1; D gene ambiguous. V gave up 7 bases and J gave up 6 bases, with 15 bases separating them. CDR1 is MNHNS, CDR2 SASEGT, per germline. The CDR3 extends over 14 amino acids. This CDR3 reads CASTSAPWAGELFF. The CDR3 DNA reads as TGTGCCAGCACCTCGGCCCCCTGGGCCGGGGAGCTGTTTTTT.

In this sample, this clonotype turned up a few times. The chain uses TRBV23-1 and TRBJ1-1; D gene uncertain. TRBV23-1 is flagged as an ORF with uncertain function. The CDR3 loop spans 14 amino acids. Trimming took 3 bases from V and 5 from J, leaving 13 bases between them. CDR3 loop: CASSHPAPRTEAFF. The CDR3 DNA follows: TGCGCCAGCAGTCACCCCGCCCCCCGGACTGAAGCTTTCTTT.

V usage is TRBV5-1 and J usage is TRBJ1-1; D gene unclear. Germline CDR1 and CDR2: SGHRS and YFSETQ. The V end was cut by 0 bases, the J end by 1 base, with 10 bases between. The CDR3 consists of 15 residues. The chain's CDR3 is CASSLGGRTNTEAFF. The CDR3 region has the DNA TGCGCCAGCAGCTTGGGAGGCCGGACGAACACTGAAGCTTTCTTT.

The V call is TRBV5-1, the J call TRBJ1-2, with TRBD1 matching over 8 bases. This CDR3 region has 14 residues. Germline-derived CDR1 and CDR2 are SGHRS and YFSETQ. With 2 bases clipped from V and 4 bases from J, the junction kept 4 bases outside the gene matches. CDR3 sequence reads: CASSFAGQGYGYTF. DNA of the CDR3: TGCGCCAGCAGCTTTGCCGGACAGGGCTATGGCTACACCTTC.

This clonotype was seen ten or more times. The chain joins TRBV10-3 to TRBJ1-2; possibly TRBD1 for D (6 bases). Trimming stripped 4 bases from V and 6 bases from J, with 21 bases between. CDR3 length: 16 residues. Germline V gene lookup returns CDR1 ENHRY and CDR2 SYGVKD. CDR3 region: CAISARGGLRRDGYTF. The CDR3, as DNA: TGTGCCATCAGTGCCCGGGGGGGGCTCCGACGGGATGGCTACACCTTC.

The V gene is TRBV6-1, the J gene TRBJ2-7; D may be TRBD2 (5 bases). CDR3 length: 16 residues. The germline V gene has CDR1 MNHNS and CDR2 SASEGT. V shed 5 bases and J shed 0 bases, with 17 bases lying between them. This CDR3 reads CASSPGWTPSSYEQYF. CDR3 nucleotide sequence: TGTGCCAGCAGTCCCGGTTGGACTCCGAGCTCCTACGAGCAGTACTTC.

The rearrangement links TRBV12-3 or TRBV12-4 to TRBJ1-6; D call uncertain. The CDR3 contains 15 residues. The V end was cut by 5 bases, the J end by 5 bases, with 13 bases between. CDR3 in amino acids: CASSPRQTHNSPLHF. DNA of the CDR3: TGTGCCAGCAGTCCGCGACAAACTCATAATTCACCCCTCCACTTT.

This clonotype occurred many times. The chain recombines TRBV4-3 with TRBJ1-2, with TRBD1 as a possible D gene (6 bases). Germline CDR1 and CDR2: LGHNA and YSLEER. V lost 4 bases, J lost 6 bases, and 18 bases lay in between. The CDR3 runs to 15 residues. CDR3 region: CASSPDLGTWDGYTF. For the CDR3, the DNA is TGCGCCAGCAGCCCGGACCTTGGGACATGGGATGGCTACACCTTC.

This clonotype was recorded a few times. The chain recombines TRBV7-9 with TRBJ2-1, with TRBD2 matching over 11 bases. The CDR3 loop spans 17 amino acids. The V gene's germline CDR1 is SEHNR and CDR2 FQNEAQ (reference sequence). V trimming: 6 bases; J trimming: 3 bases; junction bases outside the gene matches: 10. CDR3 nucleotide sequence: TGTGCCAGCAGTTCACAGGCTAGCGGGGGGAACTACAATGAGCAGTTCTTC. It encodes CASSSQASGGNYNEQFF. Combining the CDR3 with reference TRBV7-9 and TRBJ2-1 gives the whole variable domain DTGVSQNPRHKITKRGQNVTFRCDPISEHNRLYWYRQTLGQGPEFLTYFQNEAQLEKSRLLSDRFSAERPKGSFSTLEIQRTEQGDSAMYLCASSSQASGGNYNEQFFGPGTRLTVL.

This clonotype was detected only a few times. The rearrangement uses TRBV9 and TRBJ1-5; D unclear. The CDR3 length is 16 residues. V lost 0 bases to trimming and J lost 6 bases, with 16 bases between them. Germline V gene sequence: CDR1 SGDLS, CDR2 YYNGEE. The CDR3 loop is CASSVDPGPGGQPQHF. DNA of the CDR3: TGTGCCAGCAGCGTAGATCCGGGTCCGGGAGGTCAGCCCCAGCATTTT. The entire variable domain, with the rest obtained from reference TRBV9 and TRBJ1-5, is as follows: DSGVTQTPKHLITATGQRVTLRCSPRSGDLSVYWYQQSLDQGLQFLIQYYNGEERAKGNILERFSAQQFPDLHSELNLSSLELGDSALYFCASSVDPGPGGQPQHFGDGTRLSIL.

This clonotype was recorded many times. The gene calls are TRBV5-1 and TRBJ2-2; D is uncertain. The V end was cut by 4 bases, the J end by 6 bases, with 7 bases between. CDR3 length: 12 residues. The germline gives CDR1 SGHRS, CDR2 YFSETQ. For the CDR3, the DNA is TGCGCCAGCAGCATCCGGGCCGGGGAGCTGTTTTTT. It encodes CASSIRAGELFF.

The chain combines TRBV20-1 with TRBJ2-3; D is perhaps TRBD1 or TRBD2 (6 bases each). The CDR3 has 14 amino acids. Germline loops: CDR1 DFQATT, CDR2 SNEGSKA (reference sequence). V was pared by 3 bases and J by 2 bases, with 12 bases between. Written as DNA, the CDR3 is TGCAGTGCTAGTACCGGGGGCCCCACAGATACGCAGTATTTT. This translates into CSASTGGPTDTQYF.

The genes are TRBV4-1 and TRBJ1-4; tentative D call: TRBD1 (5 bases). Germline assignment: CDR1 MGHRA and CDR2 YSYEKL. Deletions cut 0 bases from V and 8 bases from J, with 19 bases between. The CDR3 length is 17 residues. The CDR3 coding sequence is TGCGCCAGCAGCCAAGATAAGTCGACAGAAGCTTGGGAAAAACTGTTTTTT. The encoded protein is CASSQDKSTEAWEKLFF.

The table lists this clonotype with a few counts. This chain joins TRBV20-1 and TRBJ1-5; D is unresolved. The V gene's germline CDR1 is DFQATT and CDR2 SNEGSKA (reference sequence). Trimming pared 3 bases from V and 7 bases from J, leaving 13 bases between. The CDR3 totals 13 residues. CDR3 protein: CSASSGVGQPQHF. The CDR3 DNA reads TGCAGTGCTAGCAGCGGCGTAGGGCAGCCCCAGCATTTT.

The V call is TRBV4-1, the J call TRBJ1-3; tentative D call: TRBD1 (6 bases). Germline CDR1 is MGHRA and CDR2 is YSYEKL. V shed 2 bases and J shed 0 bases, with 8 bases lying between them. This CDR3 region has 15 residues. The CDR3 spells CASSQTGTSGNTIYF. The CDR3 coding sequence is TGCGCCAGCAGCCAAACAGGGACCTCTGGAAACACCATATATTTT.

The genes are TRBV12-3 or TRBV12-4 and TRBJ1-2; tentative D call: TRBD1 (6 bases). The CDR3 covers 14 residues. The germline V and J ends were trimmed by 5 bases and 2 bases, with 12 bases remaining between them. CDR3 region: CASSGGQPNYGYTF. The CDR3 DNA is TGTGCCAGCAGTGGCGGACAGCCAAACTATGGCTACACCTTC.

There are a few counts of this clonotype. The chain couples TRBV5-1 to TRBJ2-4, with D tentatively TRBD1 (5 bases). CDR3 length: 13 amino acids. Germline V gives CDR1 SGHRS, CDR2 YFSETQ. V lost 4 bases, J lost 5 bases, and 10 bases lay in between. The CDR3 reads CASSPGSQNIQYF. In DNA form, the CDR3 reads TGCGCCAGCAGCCCAGGGTCCCAAAACATTCAGTACTTC. The entire variable domain, with the rest obtained from reference TRBV5-1 and TRBJ2-4, is as follows: KAGVTQTPRYLIKTRGQQVTLSCSPISGHRSVSWYQQTPGQGLQFLFEYFSETQRNKGNFPGRFSGRQFSNSRSEMNVSTLELGDSALYLCASSPGSQNIQYFGAGTRLSVL.

The V and J genes are TRBV7-2 and TRBJ2-1; D not resolved. V lost 6 bases to trimming and J lost 7 bases, with 16 bases between them. The CDR3 extends over 14 amino acids. Germline V gene sequence: CDR1 SGHTA, CDR2 FQGNSA. CDR3 in DNA: TGTGCCAGCAGTCAAGTAGGACCAACTAATGAGCAGTTCTTC. Protein sequence: CASSQVGPTNEQFF. The full variable domain, rest sourced from reference TRBV7-2 and TRBJ2-1, is GAGVSQSPSNKVTEKGKDVELRCDPISGHTALYWYRQSLGQGLEFLIYFQGNSAPDKSGLPSDRFSAERTGGSVSTLTIQRTQQEDSAVYLCASSQVGPTNEQFFGPGTRLTVL.

This clonotype showed up many times. This chain joins TRBV5-6 and TRBJ2-3; TRBD2 agrees at 11 bases. The V and J ends lost 9 bases and 3 bases, in that order; junction bases with no gene match: 12. This CDR3 region has 16 residues. CDR1 SGHDT and CDR2 YYEEEE come from the germline V gene. CDR3 bases: TGTGCCACAAAAAAACTAGCGGGAGATGCAACAGATACGCAGTATTTT. The encoded protein is CATKKLAGDATDTQYF.

This clonotype was picked up a small number of times. The chain recombines TRBV4-2 with TRBJ2-1, with D unresolved. This CDR3 contains 13 residues. V lost 0 bases and J 4 bases, leaving 4 bases between the germline ends. Germline V gives CDR1 LGHNA, CDR2 YNFKEQ. The CDR3 is CASSQEDYNEQFF. CDR3 DNA sequence: TGTGCCAGCAGCCAAGAGGATTACAATGAGCAGTTCTTC.

The CDR3 region is CASSVIIGTDTQYF. Written as DNA, the CDR3 is TGTGCCAGCAGTGTCATCATTGGGACAGATACGCAGTATTTT. V is TRBV28 and J is TRBJ2-3; no firm D call. V shed 5 bases and J shed 3 bases, with 12 bases lying between them. This CDR3 is 14 amino acids long. Germline V gene sequence: CDR1 MDHEN, CDR2 SYDVKM.

This chain connects TRBV2 to TRBJ2-3; D is unclear. Germline CDR1 SNHLY, CDR2 FYNNEI. V dropped 4 bases and J dropped 4 bases, with 12 bases sitting between them. This CDR3 has 14 residues. CDR3 DNA: TGTGCCAGCAGTGTATCAGGACGGCCAGATACGCAGTATTTT. Encoded protein: CASSVSGRPDTQYF.

This clonotype was picked up a small number of times. The chain couples TRBV28 to TRBJ2-4, with 7 bases matching TRBD1. The CDR3 covers 15 residues. Germline V gene sequence: CDR1 MDHEN, CDR2 SYDVKM. Losses at the gene ends were 6 bases for V and 1 base for J; bases not matched to a gene: 6. The CDR3 DNA follows: TGTGCCAGCAGGTCTACAGGGGAGGCCAAAAACATTCAGTACTTC. As protein: CASRSTGEAKNIQYF.

This rearrangement joins TRBV7-8 to TRBJ2-7; D gene uncertain. Germline-derived CDR1 and CDR2 are SGHVS and FQNEAQ. The CDR3 covers 16 residues. Trimming stripped 5 bases from V and 1 base from J, with 18 bases between. CDR3 residues: CASSPARRLRSYEQYV. The CDR3 DNA sequence: TGTGCCAGCAGCCCCGCCAGGAGACTGCGTTCCTACGAGCAGTACGTC.